The present entry profiles one T cell receptor beta chain with its context. These data are taken from a study of blood T cells in healthy people across ages. The CDR3 covers 14 residues. V lost 3 bases, J lost 3 bases, and 14 bases lay in between. Germline loops: CDR1 GTSNPN, CDR2 SVGIG (reference sequence). Using a J-beta primer mix together with a sample-barcoded 5' primer, a second PCR was run for about 6 to 12 cycles. Researchers report that each sample yielded at least 3 million CDR3-containing paired-end reads. MiXCR was run by TCRdb on the 5' RACE reads, yielding one entry per CDR3 protein. Of about 510,000 distinct CDR3 sequences detected, about 27% appear once; the ten largest clones hold 3% to 4.5%. These sequences were also reported in another study, on T cells of mothers and their children. That work states: Donors comprised three healthy Caucasian mothers plus their six children. Researchers report slightly higher, though non-significant, overlap in related mother-child pairs than in unrelated pairs.

The sequenced material came from blood. The chain links TRBV30 to TRBJ2-5; no definite D call. The receptor was derived from a boy between 2 and 10 years old in good health. The CDR3 DNA sequence: TGTGCCTGGAGAGAACCAGGCTTAAAAGAGACCCAGTACTTC. This translates into CAWREPGLKETQYF.